This T cell receptor beta chain emerged from a study of technical replicates of blood from several donors (TCRdb year 2017). On this clone itself: Its antigen remains unidentified. Base qualities are not provided; no much larger clone lies one nucleotide away.

From the cysteine up to the phenylalanine, the CDR3 has a length of 17 residues. Only CDR3 DNA remains: 51 bases, in frame from the first base. Trimming removed 5 bases from V and 0 bases from J, leaving 17 bases between the germline ends. From a lookup of the germline V gene (reference sequence), CDR1 and CDR2 are SEHNR and FQNEAQ. Libraries were constructed by the immunoSEQ multiplex PCR assay. TCRdb stores this immuneACCESS table with in-frame sequences only. Part of the clones is absent; in the studies checked, under half of the shortfall reflects unresolved V genes, and no reason is known for the rest. Within this sample are under 75,000 clones, with approximately 83% of them counted one time only. In total, the top ten clones hold about 4.8% of the sample.

Source material: PBMCs. The chain is made from TRBV7-9 and TRBJ1-3, and TRBD1 may be the D gene, going by 5 matching bases. The clonotype comes from a human donor in good health. Some clones in this sample may be carry-over from other donors' samples. In nucleotides, the sequence is TGTGCCAGCAGCCCACCCCCTCGACAGAGCTCTGGAAACACCATATATTTT. This codes for CASSPPPRQSSGNTIYF.